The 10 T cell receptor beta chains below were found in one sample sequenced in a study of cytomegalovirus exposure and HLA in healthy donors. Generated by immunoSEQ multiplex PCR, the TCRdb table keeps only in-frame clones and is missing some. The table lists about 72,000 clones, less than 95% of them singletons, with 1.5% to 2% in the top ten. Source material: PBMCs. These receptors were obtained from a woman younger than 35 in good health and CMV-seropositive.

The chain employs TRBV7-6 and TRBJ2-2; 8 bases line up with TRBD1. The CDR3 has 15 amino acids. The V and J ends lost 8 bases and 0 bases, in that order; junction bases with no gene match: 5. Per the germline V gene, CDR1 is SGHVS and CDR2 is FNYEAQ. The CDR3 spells CASGGQGANTGELFF. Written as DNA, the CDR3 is TGTGCCAGCGGCGGACAGGGAGCGAACACCGGGGAGCTGTTTTTT.

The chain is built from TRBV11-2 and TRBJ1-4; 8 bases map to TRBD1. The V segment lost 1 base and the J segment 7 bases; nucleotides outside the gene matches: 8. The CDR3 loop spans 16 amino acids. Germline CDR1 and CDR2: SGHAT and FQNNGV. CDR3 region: CASSLGTGQGGEKLFF. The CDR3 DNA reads TGTGCCAGCAGCTTAGGGACCGGACAGGGCGGTGAAAAACTGTTTTTT.

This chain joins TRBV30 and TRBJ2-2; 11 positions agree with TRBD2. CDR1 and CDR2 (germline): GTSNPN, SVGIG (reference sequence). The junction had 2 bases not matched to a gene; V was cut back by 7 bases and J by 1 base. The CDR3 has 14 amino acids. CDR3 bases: TGTGCCTTCGGACTAGCGGGGAACACCGGGGAGCTGTTTTTT. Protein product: CAFGLAGNTGELFF.

The chain's CDR3 is CASSPGLAENEQFF. CDR3 in DNA: TGTGCCAGCTCACCAGGACTAGCGGAGAATGAGCAGTTCTTC. The rearrangement links TRBV18 to TRBJ2-1, with TRBD2 identical over 10 bases. Trimming took 2 bases from V and 7 from J; bases not matched to a gene: 2. Germline V gene sequence: CDR1 KGHSH, CDR2 LQKENI. The CDR3 covers 14 residues.

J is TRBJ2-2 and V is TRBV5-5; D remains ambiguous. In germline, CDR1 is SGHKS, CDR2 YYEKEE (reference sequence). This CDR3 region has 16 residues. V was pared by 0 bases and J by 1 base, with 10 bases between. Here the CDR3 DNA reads TGTGCCAGCAGCTTGGTCCTGTGGCAGAACACCGGGGAGCTGTTTTTT. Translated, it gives CASSLVLWQNTGELFF.

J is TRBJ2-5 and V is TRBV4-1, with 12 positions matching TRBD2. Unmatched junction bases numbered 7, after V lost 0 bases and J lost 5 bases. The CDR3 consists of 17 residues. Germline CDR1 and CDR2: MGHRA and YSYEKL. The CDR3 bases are TGCGCCAGCAGCCAAGATGTGGGACTAGCGGGCTCGGAGACCCAGTACTTC. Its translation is CASSQDVGLAGSETQYF.

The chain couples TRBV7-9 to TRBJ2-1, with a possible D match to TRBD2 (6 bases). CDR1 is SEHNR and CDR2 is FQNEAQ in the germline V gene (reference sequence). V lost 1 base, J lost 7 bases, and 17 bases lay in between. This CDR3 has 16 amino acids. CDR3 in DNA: TGTGCCAGCAGCTTAGTCGTCGCGGGACCGGCTAATGAGCAGTTCTTC. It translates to CASSLVVAGPANEQFF.

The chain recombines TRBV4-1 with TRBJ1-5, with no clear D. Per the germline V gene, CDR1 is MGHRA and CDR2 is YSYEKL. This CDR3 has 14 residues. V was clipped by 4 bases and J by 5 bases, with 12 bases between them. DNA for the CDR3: TGCGCCAGCAGCCGAGACGGGAGAGATCAGCCCCAGCATTTT. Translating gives CASSRDGRDQPQHF.

CDR3 sequence reads: CAWARTSGRFATDTQYF. The CDR3 DNA reads TGTGCCTGGGCCCGGACTAGCGGGAGGTTCGCCACAGATACGCAGTATTTT. The chain combines TRBV30 with TRBJ2-3, with 14 bases matching TRBD2. The CDR3 loop spans 17 amino acids. The junction had 9 bases not matched to a gene; V was cut back by 5 bases and J by 2 bases. Per the germline V gene, CDR1 is GTSNPN and CDR2 is SVGIG (reference sequence).

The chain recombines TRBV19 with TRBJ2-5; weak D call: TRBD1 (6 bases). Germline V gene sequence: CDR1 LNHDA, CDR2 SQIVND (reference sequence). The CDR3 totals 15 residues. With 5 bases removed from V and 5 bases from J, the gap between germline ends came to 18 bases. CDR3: CASSSWSDSVETQYF. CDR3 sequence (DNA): TGTGCCAGTAGTTCTTGGTCGGACAGCGTCGAGACCCAGTACTTC.